Following are 16 T cell receptor beta chains from one sample sequenced in a study of CXCR3-negative and CXCR3-positive naive CD8 T cells. Libraries of TRB cDNA were made by 5' RACE and carried UMIs. No DNA is given; TCRdb re-called the 5' RACE reads and lists each CDR3 protein once. The sample has 40,000 to 55,000 distinct CDR3 sequences, and its top ten clones hold approximately 1.4%. Sequencing was performed on naive CXCR3- CD8+ T cells from blood. Subset indicated: CD45RO-CCR7+CD27+CD95- naive CD8+ T cells lacking CXCR3 (TNR3-). These receptors were collected from a human donor in good health. Some clones in this sample may be carry-over from other donors' samples.

The V call is TRBV5-1, the J call TRBJ2-7; absent DNA, TCRdb's TRBD1 call cannot be checked. The CDR3 has 16 amino acids. The germline CDR1 and CDR2 sequences are SGHRS and YFSETQ. This chain's CDR3 is CASSPARDRGSYEQYF. Full variable domain (outside the CDR3, taken from reference TRBV5-1 and TRBJ2-7): KAGVTQTPRYLIKTRGQQVTLSCSPISGHRSVSWYQQTPGQGLQFLFEYFSETQRNKGNFPGRFSGRQFSNSRSEMNVSTLELGDSALYLCASSPARDRGSYEQYFGPGTRLTVT.

This chain joins TRBV4-3 and TRBJ2-2; TCRdb returns TRBD2, unconfirmable since there is no DNA. The germline V gene has CDR1 LGHNA and CDR2 YSLEER. CDR3 length: 14 residues. The CDR3 reads CASSGGLEVGELFF.

The chain has TRBV23-1 and TRBJ2-2; TCRdb proposes TRBD1, but this gene call is untestable without DNA. TRBV23-1 is an open reading frame, and its role is uncertain. This CDR3 contains 14 residues. The CDR3: CASRGDHHTGELFF.

The rearrangement uses TRBV7-9 and TRBJ2-7; TCRdb's D gene call, TRBD1, goes unchecked for lack of DNA. The V gene's germline CDR1 is SEHNR and CDR2 FQNEAQ (reference sequence). This CDR3 is built from 14 residues. CDR3 residues: CASSLRDSPYEQYF.

The CDR3 here is CALEPPGQGFSEQYF. This chain uses TRBV20-1 with TRBJ2-7; TCRdb's D call of TRBD1 is untestable without DNA. CDR3 length equals 15 residues. The germline CDR1 and CDR2 sequences are DFQATT and SNEGSKA (reference sequence).

V is TRBV28 and J is TRBJ2-7; TCRdb lists TRBD1, though no DNA is available to test this call. This CDR3 contains 14 residues. Germline V gene sequence: CDR1 MDHEN, CDR2 SYDVKM. This chain's CDR3 is CASSYDREMYEQYF.

The chain couples TRBV29-1 to TRBJ1-1; TCRdb designates TRBD1, a call that cannot be tested without DNA. Germline V lookup: CDR1 SQVTM, CDR2 ANQGSEA. The CDR3 loop spans 12 amino acids. CDR3 region: CSVTGQGSEAFF.

This chain connects TRBV29-1 to TRBJ2-2; TCRdb selects TRBD1, and the lack of DNA leaves this call unchecked. The germline V gene has CDR1 SQVTM and CDR2 ANQGSEA. This CDR3 contains 17 residues. CDR3 sequence reads: CSVYGRGPTPGTGELFF.

This clonotype shows up as medium-sized by frequency. This chain joins TRBV18 and TRBJ2-3; the TCRdb call, TRBD1, lacks DNA for checking. Germline lookup yields CDR1 KGHSH and CDR2 LQKENI. The CDR3 has 16 amino acids. This CDR3 reads CASSPPEGGPPDTQYF. Variable domain in full (rest from reference TRBV18 and TRBJ2-3): NAGVMQNPRHLVRRRGQEARLRCSPMKGHSHVYWYRQLPEEGLKFMVYLQKENIIDESGMPKERFSAEFPKEGPSILRIQQVVRGDSAAYFCASSPPEGGPPDTQYFGPGTRLTVL.

The CDR3 here is CASSPHTGRPYEQYF. The gene calls are TRBV6-6 and TRBJ2-7; TCRdb lists TRBD1, though no DNA is available to test this call. The length of the CDR3 is 15 residues. Looked up from germline, CDR1 is MNHNY and CDR2 is SVGAGI (reference sequence).

V and J are TRBV13 and TRBJ2-6; TCRdb gives TRBD1 as the D gene, but with no DNA this cannot be confirmed. CDR1 PRHDT and CDR2 FYEKMQ come from the germline V gene (reference sequence). This CDR3 is 16 amino acids long. The CDR3 protein is CASSVGGSSRANVLTF.

The chain carries TRBV5-6 and TRBJ2-2; the D call of TRBD1 rests on TCRdb alone, since no DNA is present to check it. The CDR3 runs 16 residues. CDR1 and CDR2 (germline): SGHDT, YYEEEE. The CDR3 is CASSPRTGANTGELFF. The full variable domain, its missing parts supplied by reference TRBV5-6 and TRBJ2-2, is DAGVTQSPTHLIKTRGQQVTLRCSPKSGHDTVSWYQQALGQGPQFIFQYYEEEERQRGNFPDRFSGHQFPNYSSELNVNALLLGDSALYLCASSPRTGANTGELFFGEGSRLTVL.

The gene calls are TRBV5-1 and TRBJ2-1; TCRdb names TRBD1, which stays unverified in the absence of DNA. Per germline, CDR1 SGHRS and CDR2 YFSETQ. The CDR3 is 15 amino acids. CDR3 region: CASSWTAGSYNEQFF.

This chain links TRBV12-3 or TRBV12-4 with TRBJ2-7; the D gene TCRdb calls, TRBD1, cannot be checked with no DNA. This CDR3 region has 14 residues. The CDR3 region is CASSFYRSSYEQYF.

The chain is built from TRBV6-2 or TRBV6-3 and TRBJ1-1; no DNA is available, so the TRBD1 call from TCRdb remains unchecked. Germline CDR1 is MNHEY and CDR2 is SVGEGT. This CDR3 is built from 13 residues. This chain's CDR3 is CASTQGGLVEAFF.

The rearrangement joins TRBV4-2 to TRBJ1-1; TCRdb indicates TRBD1, and absent DNA this call remains unverified. Germline lookup yields CDR1 LGHNA and CDR2 YNFKEQ. The CDR3 has 18 amino acids. The CDR3 sequence: CASSQVFMRNSINTEAFF.